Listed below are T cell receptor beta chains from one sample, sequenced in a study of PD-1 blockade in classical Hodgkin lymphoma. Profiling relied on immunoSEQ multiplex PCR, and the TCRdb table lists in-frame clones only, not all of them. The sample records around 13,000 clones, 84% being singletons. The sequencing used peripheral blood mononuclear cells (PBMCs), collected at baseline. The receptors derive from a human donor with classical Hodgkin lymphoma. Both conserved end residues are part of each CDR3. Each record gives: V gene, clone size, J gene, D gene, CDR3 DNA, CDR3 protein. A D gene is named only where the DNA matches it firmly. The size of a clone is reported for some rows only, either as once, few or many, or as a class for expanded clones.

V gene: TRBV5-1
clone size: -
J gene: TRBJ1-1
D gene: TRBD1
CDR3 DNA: TGCGCCAGCAGCCCGGACAGGGGGAACACTGAAGCTTTCTTT
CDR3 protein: CASSPDRGNTEAFF

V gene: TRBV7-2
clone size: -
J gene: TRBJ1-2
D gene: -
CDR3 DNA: TGTGCCAGCAGCCCGGGTCTTTATGGCTACACCTTC
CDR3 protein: CASSPGLYGYTF

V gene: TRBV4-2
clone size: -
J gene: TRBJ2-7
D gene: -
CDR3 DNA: TGTGCCAGCAGCTTATCCTCCCCGGGGCCGCTGCACTTC
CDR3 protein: CASSLSSPGPLHF

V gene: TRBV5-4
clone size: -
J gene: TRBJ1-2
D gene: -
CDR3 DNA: TGTGCCAGCAGCTTGGGAGTGGCCTATGGCTACACCTTC
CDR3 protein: CASSLGVAYGYTF

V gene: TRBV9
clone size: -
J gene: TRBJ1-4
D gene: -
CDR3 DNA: TGTGCCAGCAGCGTAGGAGGACACACGAATGAAAAACTGTTTTTT
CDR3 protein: CASSVGGHTNEKLFF

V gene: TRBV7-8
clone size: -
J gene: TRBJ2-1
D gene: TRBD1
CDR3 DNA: TGTGCCAGCAGCTTAGATACCGGGACAGAAATTTACAATGAGCAGTTCTTC
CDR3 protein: CASSLDTGTEIYNEQFF

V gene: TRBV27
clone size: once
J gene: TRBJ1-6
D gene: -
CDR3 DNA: TGTGCCAGCAGTTTATCGTCGTCGTCTAATTCACCCCTCCACTTT
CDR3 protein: CASSLSSSSNSPLHF

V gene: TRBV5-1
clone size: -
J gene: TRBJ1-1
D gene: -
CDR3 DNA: TGCGCCAGCAGCTTGGGCCCAGGGGCCACTGAAGCTTTCTTT
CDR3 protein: CASSLGPGATEAFF

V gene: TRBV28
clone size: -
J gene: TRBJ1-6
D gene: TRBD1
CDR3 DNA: TGTGCCGGACAGGGGATGGATTCACCCCTCCACTTT
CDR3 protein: CAGQGMDSPLHF

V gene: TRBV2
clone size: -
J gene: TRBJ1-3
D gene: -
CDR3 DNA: TGTGCCAGCAGTGAACCAGGGATTGGAAACACCATATATTTT
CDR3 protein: CASSEPGIGNTIYF

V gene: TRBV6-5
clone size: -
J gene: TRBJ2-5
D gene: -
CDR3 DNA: TGTGCCAGCAGTTACTCGCGCAGGGCTCAAGAGACCCAGTACTTC
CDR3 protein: CASSYSRRAQETQYF

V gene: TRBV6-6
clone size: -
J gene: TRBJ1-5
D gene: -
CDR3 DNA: TGTGCCACCAAGACTTTAACGGGCAATCAGCCCCAGCATTTT
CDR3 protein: CATKTLTGNQPQHF

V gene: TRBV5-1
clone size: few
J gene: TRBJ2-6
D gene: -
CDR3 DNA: TGCGCCAGCAGCTTGACCCCCACGGGGAGCTCTGGGGCCAACGTCCTGACTTTC
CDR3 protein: CASSLTPTGSSGANVLTF

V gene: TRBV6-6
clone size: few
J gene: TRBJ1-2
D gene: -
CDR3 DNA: TGTGCCAGCAGTCACCGGGAGTACGGCTACACCTTC
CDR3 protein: CASSHREYGYTF

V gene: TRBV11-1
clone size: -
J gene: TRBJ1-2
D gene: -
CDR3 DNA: TGTGCCAGCAGCTTAGTTTCGGGTTTTGGCTACACCTTC
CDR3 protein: CASSLVSGFGYTF

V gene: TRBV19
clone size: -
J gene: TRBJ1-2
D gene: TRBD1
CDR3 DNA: TGTGCCAGTAGTACCCTCGGGGACAGGGTTGGTGGCTACACCTTC
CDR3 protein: CASSTLGDRVGGYTF

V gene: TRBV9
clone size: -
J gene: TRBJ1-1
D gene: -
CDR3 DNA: TGTGCCAGCAGCGTAGGGCGGGGGACGGGGGAAGAAGCTTTCTTT
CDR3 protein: CASSVGRGTGEEAFF

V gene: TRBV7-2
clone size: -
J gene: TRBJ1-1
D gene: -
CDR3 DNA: TGTGCCAGCAGCCCCGGGACGGTGAACACTGAAGCTTTCTTT
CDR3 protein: CASSPGTVNTEAFF

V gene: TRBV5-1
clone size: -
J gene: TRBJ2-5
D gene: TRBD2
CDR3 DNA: TGCGCCAGCAGCTTGGTTGTAGCGGGAGGCGAAAAGACCCAGTACTTC
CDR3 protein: CASSLVVAGGEKTQYF

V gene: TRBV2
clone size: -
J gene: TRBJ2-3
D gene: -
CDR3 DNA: TGTGCCAGCAGCCTCCGGAATCAAGGCACAGATACGCAGTATTTT
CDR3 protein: CASSLRNQGTDTQYF

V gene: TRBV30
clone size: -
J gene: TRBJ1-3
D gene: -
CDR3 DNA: TGTGCCTGGAGCACAGCGTTTTCTGGAAACACCATATATTTT
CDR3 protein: CAWSTAFSGNTIYF

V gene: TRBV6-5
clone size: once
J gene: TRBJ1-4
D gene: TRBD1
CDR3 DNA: TGTGCCAGCAGTTACTGGGACAGGGGGGAAAAACTGTTTTTT
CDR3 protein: CASSYWDRGEKLFF

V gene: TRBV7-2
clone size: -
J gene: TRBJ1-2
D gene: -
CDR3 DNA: TGTGCCAGCTCTGGTTTCTCGGACAGCCTGATAGCTAACTATGGCTACACCTTC
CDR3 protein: CASSGFSDSLIANYGYTF